This paragraph reports one T cell receptor (beta chain). These data belong to a study of T cell changes during pregnancy in multiple sclerosis. TCRdb keeps only in-frame clones here, not all; method: immunoSEQ multiplex PCR. Among roughly 100,000 clones, under 95% were seen once, and the ten largest hold roughly 1.7%. The CDR3 sequence is 17 residues long. Germline V CDR1 and CDR2: SNHLY, FYNNEI. V was pared by 0 bases and J by 2 bases, with 16 bases between. V usage is TRBV2 and J usage is TRBJ1-1, with D possibly TRBD1 on 5 matching bases. The TCR comes from a female donor with multiple sclerosis, enrolled in a pregnancy study. The material sequenced was peripheral blood, taken after pregnancy. The DNA for the CDR3 is TGTGCCAGCAGTGAAGCGCCTCCTGACGGGGGAAACACTGAAGCTTTCTTT. Residues: CASSEAPPDGGNTEAFF.